The 5 T cell receptor beta chains below come from one sample, sequenced in a study of blood T cell repertoires in COVID-19. This table comes from immunoSEQ multiplex PCR, and its TCRdb copy is limited to in-frame clones, with some not included. The sample contains some 400,000 clones, roughly nine tenths of which appear only once. The specimen sequenced was PBMCs or T cells enriched from blood (not recorded which). Receptor source: a woman aged 30 to 39 who had recovered from COVID-19.

This clone was observed a handful of times. The rearrangement uses TRBV19 and TRBJ1-1; D not certain. The CDR3 runs 14 residues. Germline V gene lookup returns CDR1 LNHDA and CDR2 SQIVND (reference sequence). V lost 6 bases to trimming and J lost 3 bases, with 14 bases between them. The CDR3 nucleotides are TGTGCCAGTAGGGGGAGGGTTCTTGACACTGAAGCTTTCTTT. Translated: CASRGRVLDTEAFF.

V and J are TRBV30 and TRBJ1-2, with 9 bases fitting TRBD1. This CDR3 is built from 14 residues. Germline V CDR1 and CDR2: GTSNPN, SVGIG (reference sequence). V lost 2 bases, J lost 5 bases, and 6 bases stayed unmatched. CDR3 coding DNA: TGTGCCTGGAGTCAAGACAGGGGGGGATATGGCTACACCTTC. It is translated as CAWSQDRGGYGYTF.

The genes are TRBV27 and TRBJ1-2; 10 bases are a match to TRBD1. Trimming removed 5 bases from V and 8 bases from J; junction bases left unmatched: 5. CDR3 length: 13 residues. Germline V gene data show CDR1 as MNHEY and CDR2 as SMNVEV (reference sequence). The CDR3 is CASSMTGGAGYTF. CDR3 nucleotides: TGTGCCAGCAGTATGACAGGGGGCGCCGGCTACACCTTC.

In regard to this clone: Other nucleotide sequences from this sample produce the same CDR3. This CDR3 reads CASSTPGYEQYF. The CDR3 coding sequence is TGTGCCAGTAGTACCCCAGGTTACGAGCAGTACTTC. This sequence joins TRBV19 and TRBJ2-7; no clear D. This CDR3 is 12 amino acids long. V was cut by 4 bases and J by 4 bases, with 8 bases left in between. CDR1 is LNHDA, CDR2 SQIVND, per germline (reference sequence).

The V call is TRBV6-4, the J call TRBJ2-1; 10 positions match TRBD2. There are 14 residues in the CDR3. Germline values: CDR1 MRHNA, CDR2 SNTAGT. With 0 bases clipped from V and 12 bases from J, the junction kept 5 bases outside the gene matches. The CDR3 is CASSDSLAGVVQFF. The CDR3 nucleotides are TGTGCCAGCAGTGACTCGCTAGCGGGAGTGGTGCAGTTCTTC.